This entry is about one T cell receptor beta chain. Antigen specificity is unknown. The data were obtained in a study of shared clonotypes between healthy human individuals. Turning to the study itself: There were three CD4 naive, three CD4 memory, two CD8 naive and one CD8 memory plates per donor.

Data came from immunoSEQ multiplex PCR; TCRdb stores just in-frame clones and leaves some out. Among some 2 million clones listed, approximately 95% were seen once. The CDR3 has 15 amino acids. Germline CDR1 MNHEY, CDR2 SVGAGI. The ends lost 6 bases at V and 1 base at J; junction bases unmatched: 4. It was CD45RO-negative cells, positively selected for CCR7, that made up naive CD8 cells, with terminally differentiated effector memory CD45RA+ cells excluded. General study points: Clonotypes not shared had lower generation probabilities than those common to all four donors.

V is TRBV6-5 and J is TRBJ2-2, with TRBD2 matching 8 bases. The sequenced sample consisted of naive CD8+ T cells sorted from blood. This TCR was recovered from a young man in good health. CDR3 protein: CASSQTSENTGELFF. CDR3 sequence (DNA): TGTGCCAGCAGCCAGACTAGCGAGAACACCGGGGAGCTGTTTTTT.